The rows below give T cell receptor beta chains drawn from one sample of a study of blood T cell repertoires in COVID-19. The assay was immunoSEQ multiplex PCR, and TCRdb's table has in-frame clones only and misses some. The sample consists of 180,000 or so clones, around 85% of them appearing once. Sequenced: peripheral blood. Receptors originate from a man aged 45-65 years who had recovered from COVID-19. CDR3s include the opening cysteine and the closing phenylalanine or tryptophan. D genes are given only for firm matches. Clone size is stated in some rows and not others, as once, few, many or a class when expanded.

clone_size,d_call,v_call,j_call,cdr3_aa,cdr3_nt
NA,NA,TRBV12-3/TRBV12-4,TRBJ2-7,CASSYRSEQYF,TGTGCCAGCAGTTACAGGTCCGAGCAGTACTTC
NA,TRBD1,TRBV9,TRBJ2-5,CASSVGQGAYQETQYF,TGTGCCAGCAGCGTAGGACAGGGGGCTTATCAAGAGACCCAGTACTTC
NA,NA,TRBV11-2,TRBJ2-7,CASSLPSLYEQYF,TGTGCCAGCAGCTTACCTAGTCTCTACGAGCAGTACTTC
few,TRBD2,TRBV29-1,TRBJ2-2,CSVAGTRAGELFF,TGCAGCGTTGCGGGGACTAGAGCCGGGGAGCTGTTTTTT
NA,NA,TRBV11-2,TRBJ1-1,CASRQNTEAFF,TGTGCCAGCAGACAGAACACTGAAGCTTTCTTT
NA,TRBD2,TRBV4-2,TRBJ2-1,CASSQAGTSGYNEQFF,TGTGCCAGCAGCCAAGCCGGGACTAGCGGATACAATGAGCAGTTCTTC
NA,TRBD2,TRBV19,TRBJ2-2,CASLAGEETGELFF,TGTGCCAGTCTAGCGGGAGAGGAAACCGGGGAGCTGTTTTTT
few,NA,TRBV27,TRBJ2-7,CASSPRTNPYEQYF,TGTGCCAGCAGTCCGAGGACAAATCCCTACGAGCAGTACTTC
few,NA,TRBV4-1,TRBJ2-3,CASSLKAGDTQYF,TGCGCCAGCAGCCTCAAAGCGGGAGATACGCAGTATTTT
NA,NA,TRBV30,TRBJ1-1,CAWSRGTEAFF,TGTGCCTGGAGTCGAGGCACTGAAGCTTTCTTT
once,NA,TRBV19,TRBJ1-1,CASSGAWGTEAFF,TGTGCCAGCAGTGGGGCCTGGGGCACTGAAGCTTTCTTT
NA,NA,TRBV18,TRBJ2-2,CASSPRLQELFF,TGTGCCAGCTCACCACGATTACAGGAGCTGTTTTTT
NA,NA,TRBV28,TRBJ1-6,CASSFQPTGSPLHF,TGTGCCAGCAGTTTTCAGCCAACGGGGTCACCCCTCCACTTT
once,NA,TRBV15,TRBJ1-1,CATSRAGGTRAEAFF,TGTGCCACCAGCAGAGCCGGCGGCACGCGGGCTGAAGCTTTCTTT
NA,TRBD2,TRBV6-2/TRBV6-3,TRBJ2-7,CASSPLGAGGVSYEQYF,TGTGCCAGCAGCCCCTTGGGGGCGGGAGGGGTCTCCTACGAGCAGTACTTC
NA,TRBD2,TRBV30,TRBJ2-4,CAWSRGGEGINIQYF,TGTGCCTGGAGTCGTGGTGGGGAGGGGATAAACATTCAGTACTTC
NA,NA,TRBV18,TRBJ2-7,CASSSQGSSYEQYF,TGTGCCAGCTCATCTCAGGGTTCTTCCTACGAGCAGTACTTC
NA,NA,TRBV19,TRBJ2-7,CASSDFSISYEQYF,TGTGCCAGTAGTGACTTCTCGATTTCCTACGAGCAGTACTTC
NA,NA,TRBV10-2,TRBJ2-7,CASSELGRVVAYEQYF,TGCGCCAGCAGTGAATTGGGCAGGGTGGTTGCCTACGAGCAGTACTTC
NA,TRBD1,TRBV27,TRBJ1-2,CASSLEPGQGGGYTF,TGTGCCAGCAGTTTAGAACCGGGACAGGGAGGCGGCTACACCTTC
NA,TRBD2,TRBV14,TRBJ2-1,CASSPVGGEFGNEQFF,TGTGCCAGCAGCCCAGTCGGGGGGGAGTTCGGCAATGAGCAGTTCTTC
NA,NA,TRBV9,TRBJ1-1,CASSPFRVGTEAFF,TGTGCCAGCAGCCCATTCAGGGTCGGCACTGAAGCTTTCTTT